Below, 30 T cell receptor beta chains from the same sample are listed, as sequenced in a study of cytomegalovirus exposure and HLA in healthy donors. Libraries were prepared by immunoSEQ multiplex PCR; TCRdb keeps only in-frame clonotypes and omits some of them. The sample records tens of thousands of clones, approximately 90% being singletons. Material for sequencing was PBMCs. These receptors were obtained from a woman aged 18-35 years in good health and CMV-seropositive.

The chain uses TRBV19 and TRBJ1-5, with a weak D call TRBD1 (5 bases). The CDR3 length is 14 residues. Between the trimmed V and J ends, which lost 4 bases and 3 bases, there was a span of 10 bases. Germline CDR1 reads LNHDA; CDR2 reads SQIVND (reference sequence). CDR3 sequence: CASSTGFDNQPQHF. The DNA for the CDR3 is TGTGCCAGTAGTACAGGGTTCGACAATCAGCCCCAGCATTTT.

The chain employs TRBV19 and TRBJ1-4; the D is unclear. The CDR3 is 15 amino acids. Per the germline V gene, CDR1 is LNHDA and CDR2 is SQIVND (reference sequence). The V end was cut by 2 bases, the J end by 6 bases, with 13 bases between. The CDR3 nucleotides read TGTGCCAGTAGTATACCCCAGGAGGTAGATGAAAAACTGTTTTTT. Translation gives CASSIPQEVDEKLFF.

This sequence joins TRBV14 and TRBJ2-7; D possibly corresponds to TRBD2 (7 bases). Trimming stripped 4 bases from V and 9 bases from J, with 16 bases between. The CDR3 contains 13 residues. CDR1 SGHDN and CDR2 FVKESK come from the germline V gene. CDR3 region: CASSPGGTSRQYF. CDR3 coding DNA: TGTGCCAGCAGCCCGGGGGGCACTAGCAGGCAGTACTTC.

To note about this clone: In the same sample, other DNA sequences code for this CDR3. CDR3 sequence reads: CASSEPGQETQYF. Written as DNA, the CDR3 is TGTGCCAGCAGTGAACCAGGACAAGAGACCCAGTACTTC. This chain uses TRBV25-1 with TRBJ2-5; no firm D call. The CDR3 sequence is 13 residues long. The germline V gene encodes CDR1 MGHDK and CDR2 SYGVNS. The V and J ends lost 2 bases and 2 bases respectively, with 6 bases between them.

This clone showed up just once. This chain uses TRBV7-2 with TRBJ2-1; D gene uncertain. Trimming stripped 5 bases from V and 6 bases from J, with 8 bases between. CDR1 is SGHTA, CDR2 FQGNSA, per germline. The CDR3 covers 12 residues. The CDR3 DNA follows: TGTGCCAGCAGCCCCCCTAGCAATGAGCAGTTCTTC. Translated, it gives CASSPPSNEQFF.

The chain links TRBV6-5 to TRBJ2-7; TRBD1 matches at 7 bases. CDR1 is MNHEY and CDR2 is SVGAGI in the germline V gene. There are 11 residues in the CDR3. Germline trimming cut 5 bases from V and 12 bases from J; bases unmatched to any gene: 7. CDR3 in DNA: TGTGCCAGCAGTAATGACAGGGAACTGTACTTC. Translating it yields CASSNDRELYF.

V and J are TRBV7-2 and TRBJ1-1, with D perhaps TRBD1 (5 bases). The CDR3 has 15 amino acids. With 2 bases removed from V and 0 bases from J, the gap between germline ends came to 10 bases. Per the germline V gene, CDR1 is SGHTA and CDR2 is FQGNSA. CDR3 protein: CASSLFGAMNTEAFF. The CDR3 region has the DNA TGTGCCAGCAGCTTATTTGGGGCGATGAACACTGAAGCTTTCTTT.

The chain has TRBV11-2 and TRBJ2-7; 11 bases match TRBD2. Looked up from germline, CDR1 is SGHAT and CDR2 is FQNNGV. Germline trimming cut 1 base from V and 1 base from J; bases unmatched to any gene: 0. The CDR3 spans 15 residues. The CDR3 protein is CASSLGTSGSYEQYF. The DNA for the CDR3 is TGTGCCAGCAGCTTAGGGACTAGCGGGTCCTACGAGCAGTACTTC. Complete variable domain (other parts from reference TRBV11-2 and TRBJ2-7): EAGVAQSPRYKIIEKRQSVAFWCNPISGHATLYWYQQILGQGPKLLIQFQNNGVVDDSQLPKDRFSAERLKGVDSTLKIQPAKLEDSAVYLCASSLGTSGSYEQYFGPGTRLTVT.

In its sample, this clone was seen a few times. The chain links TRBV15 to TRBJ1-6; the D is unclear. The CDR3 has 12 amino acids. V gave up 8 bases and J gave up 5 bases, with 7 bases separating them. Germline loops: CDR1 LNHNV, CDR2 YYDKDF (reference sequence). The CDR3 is CATGQDNSPLHF. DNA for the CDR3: TGTGCCACCGGTCAGGATAATTCACCCCTCCACTTT.

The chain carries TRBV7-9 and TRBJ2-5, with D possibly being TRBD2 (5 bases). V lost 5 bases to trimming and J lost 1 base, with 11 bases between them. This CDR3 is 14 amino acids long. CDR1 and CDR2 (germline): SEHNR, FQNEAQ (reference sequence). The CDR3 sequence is CASSQRSLQETQYF. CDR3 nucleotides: TGTGCCAGCAGCCAGCGGAGCCTCCAAGAGACCCAGTACTTC.

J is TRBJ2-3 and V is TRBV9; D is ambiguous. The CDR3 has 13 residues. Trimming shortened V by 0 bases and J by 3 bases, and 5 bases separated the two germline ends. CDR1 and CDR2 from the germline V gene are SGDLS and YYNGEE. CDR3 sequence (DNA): TGTGCCAGCAGCGTAGCTTTTACAGATACGCAGTATTTT. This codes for CASSVAFTDTQYF.

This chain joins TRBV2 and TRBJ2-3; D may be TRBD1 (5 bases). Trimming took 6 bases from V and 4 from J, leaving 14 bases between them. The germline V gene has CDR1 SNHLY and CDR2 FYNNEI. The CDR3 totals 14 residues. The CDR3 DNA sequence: TGTGCCAGCAGGGTGATGAAAGGGGCAGATACGCAGTATTTT. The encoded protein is CASRVMKGADTQYF.

In nucleotides, the CDR3 is TGTGCCTTTACCCTTGGCCCACAGGTCGGGGGAGAGACCCAGTACTTC. It yields the protein CAFTLGPQVGGETQYF. The chain recombines TRBV30 with TRBJ2-5, with D possibly TRBD2 on 6 matching bases. With 7 bases removed from V and 4 bases from J, the gap between germline ends came to 25 bases. The CDR3 runs 16 residues. Germline-derived CDR1 and CDR2 are GTSNPN and SVGIG (reference sequence).

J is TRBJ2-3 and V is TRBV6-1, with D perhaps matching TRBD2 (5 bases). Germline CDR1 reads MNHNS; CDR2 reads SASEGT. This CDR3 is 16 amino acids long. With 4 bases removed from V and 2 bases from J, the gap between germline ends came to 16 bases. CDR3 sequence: CASSALSGGPTDTQYF. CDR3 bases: TGTGCCAGCAGTGCTCTGAGCGGAGGTCCCACAGATACGCAGTATTTT.

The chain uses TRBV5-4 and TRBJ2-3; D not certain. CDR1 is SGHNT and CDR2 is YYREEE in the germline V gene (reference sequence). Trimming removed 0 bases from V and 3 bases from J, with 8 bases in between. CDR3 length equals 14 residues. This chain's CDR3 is CASSLVLATDTQYF. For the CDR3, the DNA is TGTGCCAGCAGCTTGGTATTAGCAACAGATACGCAGTATTTT.

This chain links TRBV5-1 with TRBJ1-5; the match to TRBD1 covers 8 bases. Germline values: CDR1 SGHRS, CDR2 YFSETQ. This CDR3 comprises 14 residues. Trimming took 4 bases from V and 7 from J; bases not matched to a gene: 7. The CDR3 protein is CASSPGQGGQPQHF. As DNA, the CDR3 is TGCGCCAGCAGCCCCGGACAGGGTGGGCAGCCCCAGCATTTT.

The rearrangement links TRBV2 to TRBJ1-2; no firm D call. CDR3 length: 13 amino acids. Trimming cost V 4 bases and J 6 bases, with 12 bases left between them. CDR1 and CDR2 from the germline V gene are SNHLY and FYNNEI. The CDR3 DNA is TGTGCCAGCAGTGTGGCAGGCTGGGATGGCTACACCTTC. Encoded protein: CASSVAGWDGYTF. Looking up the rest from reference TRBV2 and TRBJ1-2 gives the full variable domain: EPEVTQTPSHQVTQMGQEVILRCVPISNHLYFYWYRQILGQKVEFLVSFYNNEISEKSEIFDDQFSVERPDGSNFTLKIRSTKLEDSAMYFCASSVAGWDGYTFGSGTRLTVV.

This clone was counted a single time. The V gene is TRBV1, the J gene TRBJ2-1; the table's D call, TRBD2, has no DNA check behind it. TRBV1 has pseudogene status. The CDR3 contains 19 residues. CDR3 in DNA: TGCACCAGCAGCCAAGTCACGGGGGAACCGAACGACTCCTACAATGAGCAGTTCTTC. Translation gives CTSSQVTGEPNDSYNEQFF.

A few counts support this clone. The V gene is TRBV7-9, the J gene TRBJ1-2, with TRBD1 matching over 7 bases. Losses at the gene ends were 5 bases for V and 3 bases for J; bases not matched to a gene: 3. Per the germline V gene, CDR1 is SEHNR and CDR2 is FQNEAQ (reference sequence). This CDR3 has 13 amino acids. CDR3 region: CASSPGQYYGYTF. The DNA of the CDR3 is TGTGCCAGCAGCCCGGGACAGTACTATGGCTACACCTTC.

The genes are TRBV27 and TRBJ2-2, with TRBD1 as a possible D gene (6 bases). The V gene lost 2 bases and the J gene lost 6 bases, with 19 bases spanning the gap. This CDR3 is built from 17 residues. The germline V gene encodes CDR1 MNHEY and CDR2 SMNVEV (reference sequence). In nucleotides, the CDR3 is TGTGCCAGCAGTTTAAAAGTCCGGCAGGGGAGCCCCGGGGAGCTGTTTTTT. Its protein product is CASSLKVRQGSPGELFF.

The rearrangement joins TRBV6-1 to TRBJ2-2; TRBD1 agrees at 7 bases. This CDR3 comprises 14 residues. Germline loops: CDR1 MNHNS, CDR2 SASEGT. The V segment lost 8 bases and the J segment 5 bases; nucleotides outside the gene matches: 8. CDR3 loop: CASARTGGTGELFF. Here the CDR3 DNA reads TGTGCCAGCGCTAGGACAGGAGGTACCGGGGAGCTGTTTTTT.

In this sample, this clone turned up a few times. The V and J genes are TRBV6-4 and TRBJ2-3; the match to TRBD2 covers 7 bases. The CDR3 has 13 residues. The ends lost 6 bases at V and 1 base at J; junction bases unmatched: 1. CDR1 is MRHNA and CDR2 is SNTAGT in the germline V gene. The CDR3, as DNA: TGTGCCAGCAGCAGCGGGGGCACAGATACGCAGTATTTT. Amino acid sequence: CASSSGGTDTQYF.

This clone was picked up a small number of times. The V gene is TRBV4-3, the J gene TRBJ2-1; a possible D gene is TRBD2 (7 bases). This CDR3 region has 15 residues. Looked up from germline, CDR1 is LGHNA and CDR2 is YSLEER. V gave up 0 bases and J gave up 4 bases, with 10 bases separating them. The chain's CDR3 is CASSQDGGRYNEQFF. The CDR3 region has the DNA TGCGCCAGCAGCCAAGACGGGGGGCGATACAATGAGCAGTTCTTC.

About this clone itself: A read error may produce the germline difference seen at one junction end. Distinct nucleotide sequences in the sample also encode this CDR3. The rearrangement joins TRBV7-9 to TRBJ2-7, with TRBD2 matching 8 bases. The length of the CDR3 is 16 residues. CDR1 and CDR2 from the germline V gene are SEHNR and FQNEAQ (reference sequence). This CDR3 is CASSWHRTSGSYEQYF. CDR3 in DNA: TGCGCCAGCAGTTGGCATCGTACTAGCGGCTCCTACGAGCAGTACTTC.

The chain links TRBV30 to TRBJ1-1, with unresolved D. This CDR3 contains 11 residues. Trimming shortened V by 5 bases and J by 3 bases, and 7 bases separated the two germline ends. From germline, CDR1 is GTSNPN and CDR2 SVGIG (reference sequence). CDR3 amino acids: CAWFWHTEAFF. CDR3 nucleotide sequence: TGTGCCTGGTTCTGGCACACTGAAGCTTTCTTT. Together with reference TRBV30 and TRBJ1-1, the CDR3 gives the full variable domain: SQTIHQWPATLVQPVGSPLSLECTVEGTSNPNLYWYRQAAGRGLQLLFYSVGIGQISSEVPQNLSASRPQDRQFILSSKKLLLSDSGFYLCAWFWHTEAFFGQGTRLTVV.

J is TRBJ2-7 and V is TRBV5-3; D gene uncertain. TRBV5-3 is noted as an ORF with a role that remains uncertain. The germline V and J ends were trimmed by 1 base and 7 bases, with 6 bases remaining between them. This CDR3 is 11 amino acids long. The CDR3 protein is CARSLILEQYF. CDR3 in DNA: TGTGCCAGAAGCTTGATCTTAGAGCAGTACTTC.

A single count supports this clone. The CDR3 region has the DNA TGCGCCAGCAGGGTTCTAGCGGGGGGTAACAATGAGCAGTTCTTC. This encodes CASRVLAGGNNEQFF. This rearrangement joins TRBV5-1 to TRBJ2-1, with TRBD2 identical over 11 bases. The CDR3 has 15 residues. The germline V gene encodes CDR1 SGHRS and CDR2 YFSETQ. After removal of 5 bases from V and 5 bases from J, the junction contained 6 bases not matched to a gene. Complete variable domain (other parts from reference TRBV5-1 and TRBJ2-1): KAGVTQTPRYLIKTRGQQVTLSCSPISGHRSVSWYQQTPGQGLQFLFEYFSETQRNKGNFPGRFSGRQFSNSRSEMNVSTLELGDSALYLCASRVLAGGNNEQFFGPGTRLTVL.

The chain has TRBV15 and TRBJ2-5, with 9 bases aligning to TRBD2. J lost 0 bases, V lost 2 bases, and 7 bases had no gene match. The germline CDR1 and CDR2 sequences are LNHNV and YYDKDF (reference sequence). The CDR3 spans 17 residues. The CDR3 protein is CATSRRTSGSYQETQYF. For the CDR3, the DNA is TGTGCCACCAGCAGACGAACTAGCGGGTCCTACCAAGAGACCCAGTACTTC.

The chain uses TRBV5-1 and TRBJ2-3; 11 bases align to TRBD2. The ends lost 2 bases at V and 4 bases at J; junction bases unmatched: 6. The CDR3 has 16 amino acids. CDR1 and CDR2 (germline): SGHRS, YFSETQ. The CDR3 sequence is CASSLLAGVTSDTQYF. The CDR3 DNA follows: TGCGCCAGCAGCTTACTAGCGGGGGTAACTTCAGATACGCAGTATTTT.

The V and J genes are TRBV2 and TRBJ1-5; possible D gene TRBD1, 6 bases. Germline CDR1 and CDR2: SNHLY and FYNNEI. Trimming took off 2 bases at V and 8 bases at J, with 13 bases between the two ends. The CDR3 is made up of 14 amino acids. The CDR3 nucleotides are TGTGCCAGCAGTGAATCGGTCTGGGACAAGCCCCAGCATTTT. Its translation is CASSESVWDKPQHF.